This passage covers 23 T cell receptor beta chains from one sample sequenced in a study of radiotherapy plus CTLA-4 blockade in lung cancer. Only in-frame clones appear in the TCRdb table, and some are missing; sequencing was by immunoSEQ multiplex PCR. The sample lists 110,000 or so clones; approximately 84% were seen once. The input for sequencing was peripheral blood, taken from a patient treated with radiotherapy plus ipilimumab. The receptors here all came from a human donor with non-small cell lung cancer who had a partial response to radiotherapy plus ipilimumab.

The chain employs TRBV6-6 and TRBJ2-7, with a possible D match to TRBD2 (6 bases). Trimming removed 5 bases from V and 1 base from J, with 12 bases in between. The CDR3 is made up of 14 amino acids. Per germline, CDR1 MNHNY and CDR2 SVGAGI (reference sequence). In DNA form, the CDR3 reads TGTGCCAGCAGTCTCGGGACTTTGTCCTACGAGCAGTACTTC. Amino acid sequence: CASSLGTLSYEQYF.

The chain has TRBV7-2 and TRBJ2-3; 12 bases match TRBD2. Germline V gene sequence: CDR1 SGHTA, CDR2 FQGNSA. The CDR3 runs 17 residues. V gave up 5 bases and J gave up 5 bases; unmatched junction bases: 11. The CDR3 spells CASSPHRTSGTQDTQYF. Here the CDR3 DNA reads TGTGCCAGCAGCCCCCACCGGACTAGCGGGACCCAAGATACGCAGTATTTT.

The gene calls are TRBV19 and TRBJ1-5; TRBD1 matches at 12 bases. The CDR3 spans 17 residues. V shed 7 bases, J shed 2 bases, and the junction held 9 bases outside the gene matches. Germline-derived CDR1 and CDR2 are LNHDA and SQIVND (reference sequence). In DNA form, the CDR3 reads TGTGCCAGTAAGGGACAGGGGGCGGTGGGAGGCAATCAGCCCCAGCATTTT. Amino acids: CASKGQGAVGGNQPQHF. Variable domain in full (rest from reference TRBV19 and TRBJ1-5): DGGITQSPKYLFRKEGQNVTLSCEQNLNHDAMYWYRQDPGQGLRLIYYSQIVNDFQKGDIAEGYSVSREKKESFPLTVTSAQKNPTAFYLCASKGQGAVGGNQPQHFGDGTRLSIL.

In the case of this clone: Other DNA sequences from this sample encode an identical CDR3 as well. J is TRBJ1-1 and V is TRBV4-3; TRBD1 might be the D (5 bases). CDR1 is LGHNA, CDR2 YSLEER, per germline. The ends were cut back, 4 bases at V and 5 bases at J, with 14 bases in the middle. The CDR3 has 14 amino acids. CDR3 amino acids: CASSPQRGWTEAFF. The CDR3 bases are TGCGCCAGCAGCCCCCAAAGGGGTTGGACTGAAGCTTTCTTT.

The V and J genes are TRBV2 and TRBJ1-2, with D maybe TRBD1 (6 bases). The CDR3 spans 13 residues. The ends were cut back, 4 bases at V and 3 bases at J, with 9 bases in the middle. The germline CDR1 and CDR2 sequences are SNHLY and FYNNEI. The CDR3 sequence is CASSVQGDYGYTF. CDR3 coding DNA: TGTGCCAGCAGTGTACAGGGTGACTATGGCTACACCTTC.

This clone was seen once. The rearrangement links TRBV11-2 to TRBJ2-3, with D maybe TRBD1 (6 bases). The length of the CDR3 is 16 residues. CDR1 is SGHAT, CDR2 FQNNGV, per germline. V was cut by 6 bases and J by 2 bases, with 18 bases left in between. In DNA, the CDR3 is TGTGCCAGCAGACTTAAAACCGGGACACCCACAGATACGCAGTATTTT. This translates into CASRLKTGTPTDTQYF.

The CDR3 protein is CASSIPSGINEQFF. As DNA, the CDR3 is TGTGCCAGTAGTATCCCTAGCGGGATCAATGAGCAGTTCTTC. The rearrangement uses TRBV19 and TRBJ2-1; 9 bases fit TRBD2. The CDR3 covers 14 residues. The germline gives CDR1 LNHDA, CDR2 SQIVND (reference sequence). Germline trimming cut 3 bases from V and 6 bases from J; bases unmatched to any gene: 3.

This clone has a handful of counts. The V and J genes are TRBV1 and TRBJ2-1; the table assigns TRBD2, which was not confirmed against the DNA. TRBV1 is marked as a pseudogene. CDR3 length equals 16 residues. CDR3 residues: CTSSQDRTSGGNEQFF. In DNA, the CDR3 is TGCACCAGCAGCCAAGATAGAACTAGCGGGGGGAATGAGCAGTTCTTC.

The V call is TRBV28, the J call TRBJ1-3, with a weak D call TRBD1 (5 bases). This CDR3 contains 17 residues. V gave up 2 bases and J gave up 0 bases, with 14 bases separating them. The V gene's germline CDR1 is MDHEN and CDR2 SYDVKM. The DNA for the CDR3 is TGTGCCAGCAGTTTACCCACAGGTCCGAGCTCTGGAAACACCATATATTTT. Its translation is CASSLPTGPSSGNTIYF.

The chain combines TRBV7-3 with TRBJ1-1, with D tentatively TRBD1 (5 bases). CDR1 is SGHTA and CDR2 is FQGTGA in the germline V gene. The V end lost 2 bases, the J end lost 3 bases, and 7 bases lay between the germline ends. The CDR3 contains 13 residues. CDR3 loop: CASSLQGYTEAFF. The CDR3 nucleotides are TGTGCCAGCAGCTTACAGGGCTACACTGAAGCTTTCTTT. The variable domain in full, with the rest retrieved from reference TRBV7-3 and TRBJ1-1, is GAGVSQTPSNKVTEKGKYVELRCDPISGHTALYWYRQSLGQGPEFLIYFQGTGAADDSGLPNDRFFAVRPEGSVSTLKIQRTERGDSAVYLCASSLQGYTEAFFGQGTRLTVV.

The chain couples TRBV4-3 to TRBJ2-1; a weak D match, TRBD2 (5 bases). The CDR3 runs to 17 residues. V was cut by 0 bases and J by 0 bases, with 12 bases left in between. Looked up from germline, CDR1 is LGHNA and CDR2 is YSLEER. CDR3 sequence reads: CASSQDPSGGSYNEQFF. The CDR3, as DNA: TGCGCCAGCAGCCAAGACCCAAGCGGTGGCTCCTACAATGAGCAGTTCTTC.

This chain connects TRBV7-2 to TRBJ2-2; D may be TRBD1 (7 bases). Germline lookup yields CDR1 SGHTA and CDR2 FQGNSA. This CDR3 comprises 16 residues. Trimming took 1 base from V and 4 from J, leaving 13 bases between them. CDR3 in DNA: TGTGCCAGCAGCTTAGTTGCGGGACAGATCACCGGGGAGCTGTTTTTT. It codes for CASSLVAGQITGELFF.

The V and J genes are TRBV11-2 and TRBJ1-6; weak D call: TRBD1 (6 bases). The V gene's germline CDR1 is SGHAT and CDR2 FQNNGV. Trimming cost V 2 bases and J 7 bases, with 12 bases left between them. This CDR3 region has 15 residues. CDR3 loop: CASSLTPGVNSPLHF. The CDR3 nucleotides are TGTGCCAGCAGCTTAACGCCAGGGGTGAATTCACCCCTCCACTTT.

The chain carries TRBV20-1 and TRBJ2-7; D is unresolved. Germline assignment: CDR1 DFQATT and CDR2 SNEGSKA (reference sequence). The CDR3 is 10 residues long. With 5 bases removed from V and 4 bases from J, the gap between germline ends came to 6 bases. CDR3 nucleotide sequence: TGCAGTGCTCTCAGTTACGAGCAGTACTTC. It is translated as CSALSYEQYF.

The J gene is TRBJ2-7, the V gene TRBV19; D is uncertain. This CDR3 region has 11 residues. Germline V CDR1 and CDR2: LNHDA, SQIVND (reference sequence). Trimming removed 7 bases from V and 8 bases from J, with 12 bases in between. The CDR3 DNA reads as TGTGCCAGTATGTACCTGGGCAAGCAGTACTTC. Translated, it gives CASMYLGKQYF. The whole variable domain, filled in from reference TRBV19 and TRBJ2-7, reads DGGITQSPKYLFRKEGQNVTLSCEQNLNHDAMYWYRQDPGQGLRLIYYSQIVNDFQKGDIAEGYSVSREKKESFPLTVTSAQKNPTAFYLCASMYLGKQYFGPGTRLTVT.

This rearrangement joins TRBV5-4 to TRBJ1-4, with 8 bases aligning to TRBD1. The V segment lost 0 bases and the J segment 3 bases; nucleotides outside the gene matches: 7. The CDR3 spans 17 residues. Germline values: CDR1 SGHNT, CDR2 YYREEE (reference sequence). CDR3 amino acids: CASSLGLQGGANEKLFF. CDR3 bases: TGTGCCAGCAGCTTGGGCTTACAGGGGGGGGCTAATGAAAAACTGTTTTTT.

The chain carries TRBV9 and TRBJ2-3; 8 bases map to TRBD2. Germline-derived CDR1 and CDR2 are SGDLS and YYNGEE. The junction had 5 bases not matched to a gene; V was cut back by 0 bases and J by 5 bases. CDR3 size: 15 residues. Here the CDR3 reads CASSVEAGVRDTQYF. The CDR3 DNA reads TGTGCCAGCAGCGTAGAAGCGGGAGTAAGAGATACGCAGTATTTT.

The chain links TRBV7-2 to TRBJ2-2, with 9 bases lining up with TRBD2. Trimming cost V 4 bases and J 3 bases; bases outside gene matches: 9. CDR3 length: 17 amino acids. Germline CDR1 reads SGHTA; CDR2 reads FQGNSA. The CDR3 here is CASSSVAGVGYTGELFF. The CDR3 coding sequence is TGTGCCAGCAGCTCCGTAGCGGGAGTTGGTTACACCGGGGAGCTGTTTTTT. The full variable domain, with the rest looked up from reference TRBV7-2 and TRBJ2-2, is GAGVSQSPSNKVTEKGKDVELRCDPISGHTALYWYRQSLGQGLEFLIYFQGNSAPDKSGLPSDRFSAERTGGSVSTLTIQRTQQEDSAVYLCASSSVAGVGYTGELFFGEGSRLTVL.

The chain links TRBV7-2 to TRBJ1-1; D gene uncertain. Germline V gives CDR1 SGHTA, CDR2 FQGNSA. V gave up 4 bases and J gave up 6 bases, with 15 bases separating them. The length of the CDR3 is 14 residues. The CDR3 DNA reads TGTGCCAGCAGCTATAAAGTTCAGCGGGCTGAAGCTTTCTTT. This codes for CASSYKVQRAEAFF.

This chain joins TRBV5-5 and TRBJ2-7; TRBD2 agrees at 10 bases. V shed 4 bases and J 6 bases; nucleotides not matched to a gene: 10. In germline, CDR1 is SGHKS, CDR2 YYEKEE (reference sequence). The CDR3 is 15 amino acids. The chain's CDR3 is CASSRGGTSVVEQYV. CDR3 DNA sequence: TGTGCCAGCAGCCGAGGAGGGACTAGCGTCGTCGAGCAGTACGTC.

In this sample, this clone turned up a few times. The rearrangement joins TRBV11-2 to TRBJ2-1; perhaps TRBD2 as D (6 bases). Per the germline V gene, CDR1 is SGHAT and CDR2 is FQNNGV. The CDR3 totals 14 residues. Trimming took 2 bases from V and 7 from J, leaving 12 bases between them. CDR3 in DNA: TGTGCCAGCAGCTTAAACGGGAGAACAAATGAGCAGTTCTTC. It codes for CASSLNGRTNEQFF. Combining the CDR3 with reference TRBV11-2 and TRBJ2-1 gives the whole variable domain EAGVAQSPRYKIIEKRQSVAFWCNPISGHATLYWYQQILGQGPKLLIQFQNNGVVDDSQLPKDRFSAERLKGVDSTLKIQPAKLEDSAVYLCASSLNGRTNEQFFGPGTRLTVL.

This clone has only one observation. This rearrangement joins TRBV7-9 to TRBJ1-5; 10 bases are shared with TRBD1. The CDR3 consists of 18 residues. Per the germline V gene, CDR1 is SEHNR and CDR2 is FQNEAQ (reference sequence). Trimming removed 4 bases from V and 5 bases from J; junction bases left unmatched: 14. CDR3 DNA: TGTGCCAGCAGCTCGCTGGGGGAACCGGGACAGGGGCATCAGCCCCAGCATTTT. Translation: CASSSLGEPGQGHQPQHF.

The rearrangement joins TRBV28 to TRBJ2-5; TRBD1 matches 11 bases. Gene TRBJ2-7 matches the end of the DNA better, so the J call may be wrong. CDR1 is MDHEN and CDR2 is SYDVKM in the germline V gene. CDR3 length: 18 residues. The CDR3: CASRTGTGGGSGFHEQYF. The CDR3 nucleotides are TGTGCCAGCAGGACCGGGACAGGGGGAGGTAGTGGCTTCCACGAGCAGTACTTC.